Shown below are 30 T cell receptor beta chains from a single sample sequenced in a study of shared clonotypes between healthy human individuals (TCRdb year 2020). Libraries came from the immunoSEQ multiplex PCR assay. TCRdb's version of the immuneACCESS table is confined to in-frame rearrangements and falls short of the full clone set. An unresolved V gene accounts for under half of the shortfall where checked; the remainder is of unknown origin. Within this sample are over a million clones, with over 95% of them counted one time only. The ten most abundant clones make up more than 0.9% of the sample. Sample: naive CD4+ T cells sorted from blood. The sample's cell subset or site label is to be understood as: CD45RA+ positively selected. The receptors come from a man aged 25 to 45 in good health.

The genes are TRBV27 and TRBJ2-5; D unresolved. The CDR3 has 14 residues. CDR1 MNHEY and CDR2 SMNVEV come from the germline V gene (reference sequence). V shed 5 bases and J shed 4 bases, with 14 bases lying between them. CDR3 region: CASSPLSKGETQYF. The CDR3 DNA is TGTGCCAGCAGTCCCCTGTCAAAAGGAGAGACCCAGTACTTC.

CDR3 region: CASSLAATGGHEQYF. DNA of the CDR3: TGTGCCAGCAGCTTAGCGGCTACAGGGGGCCACGAGCAGTACTTC. The V call is TRBV7-9, the J call TRBJ2-7, with 9 bases lining up with TRBD1. The germline V gene encodes CDR1 SEHNR and CDR2 FQNEAQ (reference sequence). The CDR3 covers 15 residues. V dropped 0 bases and J dropped 5; count of bases not matched to a gene: 5.

The V and J genes are TRBV7-9 and TRBJ2-5, with D tentatively TRBD2 (6 bases). TRBJ2-7 explains the end of the DNA better; the J call may be wrong. The length of the CDR3 is 16 residues. Per the germline V gene, CDR1 is SEHNR and CDR2 is FQNEAQ (reference sequence). The CDR3 DNA is TGTGCCAGCAGCTCCGCGGGGACTCCCACCGAATACGAGCAGTACTTC. This encodes CASSSAGTPTEYEQYF.

The gene calls are TRBV5-1 and TRBJ2-4; D not resolved. The germline gives CDR1 SGHRS, CDR2 YFSETQ. The CDR3 runs 15 residues. V gave up 2 bases and J gave up 0 bases, with 9 bases separating them. The DNA of the CDR3 is TGCGCCAGCAGCTTTGGATCGGTAGCCAAAAACATTCAGTACTTC. The encoded protein is CASSFGSVAKNIQYF.

This sequence joins TRBV7-9 and TRBJ2-7; 7 bases line up with TRBD2. V lost 1 base to trimming and J lost 4 bases; unmatched junction nucleotides: 4. The germline gives CDR1 SEHNR, CDR2 FQNEAQ (reference sequence). The CDR3 is 14 amino acids. The CDR3 sequence: CASSLGSGVYEQYF. Here the CDR3 DNA reads TGTGCCAGCAGCTTAGGAAGCGGGGTATACGAGCAGTACTTC.

Note on this clone: This same CDR3 is encoded by further DNA sequences in the sample. The V and J genes are TRBV20-1 and TRBJ2-5; no reliable D call. CDR1 is DFQATT and CDR2 is SNEGSKA in the germline V gene (reference sequence). The CDR3 extends over 10 amino acids. The germline V and J ends were trimmed by 6 bases and 2 bases, with 4 bases remaining between them. The CDR3 spells CSAEQETQYF. As DNA, the CDR3 is TGCAGTGCAGAGCAAGAGACCCAGTACTTC.

This rearrangement joins TRBV7-8 to TRBJ2-7; possible D gene TRBD1, 7 bases. V lost 3 bases and J lost 2, with 11 bases in between. Looked up from germline, CDR1 is SGHVS and CDR2 is FQNEAQ. CDR3 length: 14 residues. The CDR3 DNA is TGTGCCAGCAGCTTCTCAGGGGGGACCTACGAGCAGTACTTC. Its translation is CASSFSGGTYEQYF.

The chain links TRBV9 to TRBJ1-3; unclear D gene. The CDR3 runs to 16 residues. CDR1 SGDLS and CDR2 YYNGEE come from the germline V gene. Trimming stripped 0 bases from V and 2 bases from J, with 12 bases between. The CDR3 loop reads CASSVGRVRPGNTIYF. The CDR3 DNA follows: TGTGCCAGCAGCGTAGGAAGAGTCCGGCCTGGAAACACCATATATTTT.

Details on this clone: One end of the junction is discordant with germline, which a read error may explain. The rearrangement links TRBV7-2 to TRBJ2-1, with TRBD1 matching over 9 bases. The CDR3 is made up of 17 amino acids. CDR1 is SGHTA and CDR2 is FQGNSA in the germline V gene. The CDR3 region has the DNA TGTGCCAGCAGTTTAGTACAGGGGGCAATCAAGTTCATTGAGCAGTTCTTC. Protein product: CASSLVQGAIKFIEQFF.

V gene TRBV4-1 combines with J gene TRBJ2-7, with 7 bases fitting TRBD1. The trim removed 4 bases at V and 5 bases at J, leaving 14 bases unmatched. Germline V gene lookup returns CDR1 MGHRA and CDR2 YSYEKL. The CDR3 is made up of 16 amino acids. CDR3: CASSPPTGTDFDEQYF. The CDR3 nucleotides are TGCGCCAGCAGCCCGCCTACCGGGACAGATTTCGACGAGCAGTACTTC.

As DNA, the CDR3 is TGTGCCAGCTCCCTCATAAGGCCGAACCGGGACAGAAAAAACATTCAGTACTTC. Protein: CASSLIRPNRDRKNIQYF. The V call is TRBV18, the J call TRBJ2-4; 7 positions agree with TRBD1. The germline V gene encodes CDR1 KGHSH and CDR2 LQKENI. CDR3 length: 18 residues. J gave up 4 bases and V 6 bases, and 18 bases lay outside the gene matches.

This chain links TRBV6-5 with TRBJ2-7; weak D call: TRBD1 (6 bases). The germline V gene encodes CDR1 MNHEY and CDR2 SVGAGI. The CDR3 contains 13 residues. V lost 4 bases and J 7 bases, leaving 14 bases between the germline ends. CDR3 region: CASSSLRGWEQYF. CDR3 nucleotides: TGTGCCAGCAGTTCCCTCAGGGGTTGGGAGCAGTACTTC.

This chain links TRBV19 with TRBJ2-1; D is possibly TRBD2 (6 bases). Trimming took 8 bases from V and 13 from J, leaving 12 bases between them. Germline values: CDR1 LNHDA, CDR2 SQIVND (reference sequence). The CDR3 contains 10 residues. This CDR3 reads CASGGVTQFF. In DNA form, the CDR3 reads TGTGCCAGTGGAGGGGTAACTCAGTTCTTC.

The chain's CDR3 is CASSENRRDRGHSYEQYF. The DNA for the CDR3 is TGTGCCAGCAGTGAAAACCGGAGAGACAGGGGGCACTCCTACGAGCAGTACTTC. This rearrangement joins TRBV25-1 to TRBJ2-7; TRBD1 agrees at 10 bases. From germline, CDR1 is MGHDK and CDR2 SYGVNS. After removal of 2 bases from V and 0 bases from J, the junction contained 10 bases not matched to a gene. The CDR3 has 18 residues.

The chain couples TRBV5-4 to TRBJ2-5; 8 bases are shared with TRBD2. Germline trimming cut 4 bases from V and 2 bases from J; bases unmatched to any gene: 4. CDR1 and CDR2 from the germline V gene are SGHNT and YYREEE (reference sequence). CDR3 length: 14 residues. Written as DNA, the CDR3 is TGTGCCAGCAGCGCCCCTAGCGGGCAAGAGACCCAGTACTTC. Protein: CASSAPSGQETQYF. The variable domain in full, with the rest retrieved from reference TRBV5-4 and TRBJ2-5, is ETGVTQSPTHLIKTRGQQVTLRCSSQSGHNTVSWYQQALGQGPQFIFQYYREEENGRGNFPPRFSGLQFPNYSSELNVNALELDDSALYLCASSAPSGQETQYFGPGTRLLVL.

The CDR3 loop is CASSLFLREGGVYNEQFF. The DNA of the CDR3 is TGTGCCAGCAGCTTATTCTTGCGGGAGGGGGGCGTCTACAATGAGCAGTTCTTC. The chain couples TRBV13 to TRBJ2-1, with TRBD2 matching over 9 bases. The junction had 11 bases not matched to a gene; V was cut back by 2 bases and J by 3 bases. The CDR3 length is 18 residues. Germline V gives CDR1 PRHDT, CDR2 FYEKMQ (reference sequence).

The gene calls are TRBV7-6 and TRBJ1-2, with D perhaps matching TRBD1 (5 bases). The V and J ends lost 4 bases and 6 bases respectively, with 21 bases between them. CDR1 SGHVS and CDR2 FNYEAQ come from the germline V gene. The CDR3 contains 16 residues. The chain's CDR3 is CASSSMPGPRADGYTF. The CDR3, as DNA: TGTGCCAGCAGCTCCATGCCGGGACCCCGGGCGGATGGCTACACCTTC. Drawing the rest from reference TRBV7-6 and TRBJ1-2, the complete variable domain is GAGVSQSPRYKVTKRGQDVALRCDPISGHVSLYWYRQALGQGPEFLTYFNYEAQQDKSGLPNDRFSAERPEGSISTLTIQRTEQRDSAMYRCASSSMPGPRADGYTFGSGTRLTVV.

The chain employs TRBV28 and TRBJ2-1; 10 positions match TRBD2. The V segment lost 8 bases and the J segment 3 bases; nucleotides outside the gene matches: 10. The CDR3 is 16 amino acids. Germline V CDR1 and CDR2: MDHEN, SYDVKM. The CDR3 loop reads CASGGEAGGNYNEQFF. In DNA form, the CDR3 reads TGTGCCAGCGGCGGAGAAGCGGGAGGGAACTACAATGAGCAGTTCTTC.

The chain employs TRBV2 and TRBJ2-1; D might be TRBD1 (6 bases). The CDR3 sequence is 13 residues long. V was cut by 5 bases and J by 7 bases, with 12 bases left in between. Per the germline V gene, CDR1 is SNHLY and CDR2 is FYNNEI. The CDR3 coding sequence is TGTGCCAGCAGTTTGGACAGTGCGAATGAGCAGTTCTTC. Amino acid sequence: CASSLDSANEQFF.

As DNA, the CDR3 is TGTGCCAGCTCACCACCCGGGGTAACTGAAGCTTTCTTT. Translation: CASSPPGVTEAFF. The chain employs TRBV18 and TRBJ1-1; no clear D gene. The length of the CDR3 is 13 residues. V lost 0 bases to trimming and J lost 5 bases, with 7 bases between them. The V gene's germline CDR1 is KGHSH and CDR2 LQKENI.

The chain couples TRBV7-9 to TRBJ1-1; D call uncertain. Germline values: CDR1 SEHNR, CDR2 FQNEAQ (reference sequence). The germline V and J ends were trimmed by 3 bases and 6 bases, with 17 bases remaining between them. The CDR3 loop spans 15 amino acids. The CDR3 here is CASSFSVSLFPEAFF. In DNA, the CDR3 is TGTGCCAGCAGCTTCTCTGTAAGCCTTTTCCCTGAAGCTTTCTTT. The entire variable domain, with the rest obtained from reference TRBV7-9 and TRBJ1-1, is as follows: DTGVSQNPRHKITKRGQNVTFRCDPISEHNRLYWYRQTLGQGPEFLTYFQNEAQLEKSRLLSDRFSAERPKGSFSTLEIQRTEQGDSAMYLCASSFSVSLFPEAFFGQGTRLTVV.

The V call is TRBV7-3, the J call TRBJ2-1; no clear D. The CDR3 is 15 amino acids. Between the trimmed V and J ends, which lost 0 bases and 3 bases, there was a span of 9 bases. The germline V gene encodes CDR1 SGHTA and CDR2 FQGTGA. The CDR3 sequence: CASSLTGGGYNEQFF. The CDR3 DNA reads as TGTGCCAGCAGCTTAACAGGTGGCGGCTACAATGAGCAGTTCTTC.

J is TRBJ2-1 and V is TRBV5-1; the D is unclear. CDR1 is SGHRS and CDR2 is YFSETQ in the germline V gene. V was cut by 1 base and J by 4 bases, with 6 bases left in between. The CDR3 has 13 amino acids. The CDR3 nucleotides are TGCGCCAGCAGCTTGAGTCAGTACAATGAGCAGTTCTTC. Protein sequence: CASSLSQYNEQFF.

The chain has TRBV10-3 and TRBJ2-5; TRBD2 might be the D (5 bases). The CDR3 has 13 residues. Germline-derived CDR1 and CDR2 are ENHRY and SYGVKD. Trimming left V 9 bases short and J 5 bases short, with 16 bases between. The CDR3 DNA reads as TGTGCCATGAACCGGGGTCGGGGTGAGACCCAGTACTTC. It is translated as CAMNRGRGETQYF.

DNA of the CDR3: TGTGCCAGCTCCCTCCATTTCGATCAGCCCCAGCATTTT. Translating gives CASSLHFDQPQHF. The chain recombines TRBV18 with TRBJ1-5; D is unresolved. The CDR3 sequence is 13 residues long. The germline V and J ends were trimmed by 6 bases and 5 bases, with 11 bases remaining between them. CDR1 is KGHSH and CDR2 is LQKENI in the germline V gene.

This clone was recorded once. The chain joins TRBV30 to TRBJ1-4; tentatively, D is TRBD1 (5 bases). CDR3 length: 12 amino acids. The V and J ends lost 0 bases and 6 bases respectively, with 5 bases between them. Germline assignment: CDR1 GTSNPN and CDR2 SVGIG (reference sequence). The CDR3 here is CAWSVRDEKLFF. The DNA for the CDR3 is TGTGCCTGGAGTGTCAGGGATGAAAAACTGTTTTTT.

J is TRBJ1-4 and V is TRBV5-1, with a possible D match to TRBD1 (5 bases). Germline V lookup: CDR1 SGHRS, CDR2 YFSETQ. This CDR3 region has 14 residues. Trimming stripped 4 bases from V and 8 bases from J, with 15 bases between. The CDR3 loop reads CASSPGGSEEKLFF. The CDR3 nucleotides are TGCGCCAGCAGCCCCGGGGGTTCGGAGGAAAAACTGTTTTTT.

This clone showed up just once. CDR3 loop: CSVVDTATNEKLFF. The DNA for the CDR3 is TGCAGCGTTGTAGACACAGCAACTAATGAAAAACTGTTTTTT. This chain joins TRBV29-1 and TRBJ1-4; D is undetermined. V lost 4 bases, J lost 0 bases, and 9 bases lay in between. The germline V gene has CDR1 SQVTM and CDR2 ANQGSEA. There are 14 residues in the CDR3.

The V call is TRBV5-4, the J call TRBJ1-1; possible D gene TRBD1, 5 bases. V was trimmed by 0 bases and J by 1 base, leaving 13 bases between them. The CDR3 is 16 amino acids. Germline-derived CDR1 and CDR2 are SGHNT and YYREEE (reference sequence). This chain's CDR3 is CASSLGSGAQNTEAFF. Here the CDR3 DNA reads TGTGCCAGCAGCTTGGGTTCTGGGGCTCAGAACACTGAAGCTTTCTTT.

The chain joins TRBV18 to TRBJ2-3; possibly TRBD2 for D (6 bases). This CDR3 is built from 16 residues. Germline loops: CDR1 KGHSH, CDR2 LQKENI. V lost 3 bases and J 1 base, leaving 14 bases between the germline ends. The CDR3 is CASSPFTSSGTDTQYF. The CDR3 bases are TGTGCCAGCTCACCGTTCACCTCTAGCGGCACAGATACGCAGTATTTT.